The rows below give T cell receptor beta chains drawn from one sample of a study of T cell responses to AZD1222 COVID-19 vaccine. Some clones are missing from TCRdb's copy, which holds only in-frame ones; the method was immunoSEQ multiplex PCR. The table has about 160,000 clones, approximately 94% seen once. The source was peripheral blood, collected 28 days after the second AZD1222 dose. Receptors originate from an adult who received the AZD1222 COVID-19 vaccine. The CDR3 runs from the conserved cysteine through the conserved F or W. D genes are given only for firm matches. Clone size is shown for a subset of rows, as once, few, many or a class of expanded clone.

d_call	clone_size	cdr3_length	v_call	j_call	cdr3_nt	cdr3_aa
TRBD2	few	19	TRBV13	TRBJ2-7	TGTGCCAGCAGCTTAGGCCTAAGCTGGGCGGGAGGGCCCCTGGGCGAGCAGTACTTC	CASSLGLSWAGGPLGEQYF
-	-	14	TRBV7-9	TRBJ2-7	TGTGCCAGCAGCTTAGTCGGAGGGGGCTACGAGCAGTACTTC	CASSLVGGGYEQYF
TRBD2	once	18	TRBV27	TRBJ2-7	TGTGCCAGCAGTCCTCGAGTAACTAGCGGGGGAACCATATACGAGCAGTACTTC	CASSPRVTSGGTIYEQYF
-	-	14	TRBV14	TRBJ2-2	TGTGCCAGCAGCCAAGGCAGATACACCGGGGAGCTGTTTTTT	CASSQGRYTGELFF
TRBD1	-	18	TRBV7-3	TRBJ1-5	TGTGCCAGCACTTCTCGAGGACAGGGTCTACGCTCCGACCAGCCCCAGCATTTT	CASTSRGQGLRSDQPQHF
TRBD1	-	15	TRBV18	TRBJ1-1	TGTGCCAGCTCACCTTGGGGACAGGGTGGCACTGAAGCTTTCTTT	CASSPWGQGGTEAFF
-	-	14	TRBV3-1/TRBV3-2	TRBJ1-5	TGTGCCAGCAGCCCTGGGAGAGGCAATCAGCCCCAGCATTTT	CASSPGRGNQPQHF
-	-	15	TRBV24-1	TRBJ1-5	TGTGCCACCAGTGGCTCAGGGATTAGCAATCAGCCCCAGCATTTT	CATSGSGISNQPQHF
-	-	12	TRBV24-1	TRBJ2-7	TGTGCCACCGGGATGGTGCCCTACGAGCAGTACTTC	CATGMVPYEQYF
TRBD2	-	13	TRBV7-8	TRBJ2-1	TGTGCCAGCAGCTTGGGACTAGCATATGAGCAGTTCTTC	CASSLGLAYEQFF
-	once	11	TRBV6-1	TRBJ2-7	TGTGCCAGCAGTGAATGGTACGAGCAGTACTTC	CASSEWYEQYF
TRBD2	-	16	TRBV18	TRBJ2-3	TGTGCCAGCTCACCACAAGGCCTAGCGGGGACAGATACGCAGTATTTT	CASSPQGLAGTDTQYF
-	once	14	TRBV9	TRBJ2-5	TGTGCCAGCAGCGGGGGACTTGAATCGCGGACCCAGTACTTC	CASSGGLESRTQYF
TRBD1	-	16	TRBV5-1	TRBJ1-1	TGCGCCAGCAGCCCCTCTCGACAGGGGAGCGGCACTGAAGCTTTCTTT	CASSPSRQGSGTEAFF
TRBD1	-	15	TRBV5-1	TRBJ2-7	TGCGCCAGCAGGGGGACAGGGGGAAGGACCTACGAGCAGTACTTC	CASRGTGGRTYEQYF
TRBD1	-	15	TRBV7-8	TRBJ1-4	TGTGCCAGCAGCCCCGTGGAGGGGGCGAATGAAAAACTGTTTTTT	CASSPVEGANEKLFF
-	-	14	TRBV21-1	TRBJ1-5	TGTGCCAGCAGCCTTGGACAGGGCAATCAGCCCCAGCATTTT	CASSLGQGNQPQHF
-	-	15	TRBV3-1/TRBV3-2	TRBJ2-5	TGTGCCAGCAGCCAAGGCTTCGACCGCCAAGAGACCCAGTACTTC	CASSQGFDRQETQYF
-	-	14	TRBV7-8	TRBJ2-7	TGTGCCAGCAGCTTTAATCCAGGGTATTTCGAGCAGTACTTC	CASSFNPGYFEQYF
-	-	10	TRBV2	TRBJ1-2	TGTGCCAGCACTATGGATGGCTACACCTTC	CASTMDGYTF
-	-	13	TRBV4-1	TRBJ2-5	TGCGCCAGCAGCCGGGCAGTTCAAGAGACCCAGTACTTC	CASSRAVQETQYF
TRBD1	-	14	TRBV10-2	TRBJ1-6	TGCGCCGTTCGCTGGGGACAGGAGAATTCACCCCTCCACTTT	CAVRWGQENSPLHF
TRBD2	once	15	TRBV6-2/TRBV6-3	TRBJ2-1	TGTGCCAGCAGTTCGGCCGGGCTAGCGGGATATGAGCAGTTCTTC	CASSSAGLAGYEQFF
-	-	13	TRBV5-8	TRBJ1-5	TGTGCCAGCCCCTCGGGGTGGAATCAGCCCCAGCATTTT	CASPSGWNQPQHF
TRBD1	-	15	TRBV4-2	TRBJ2-7	TGTGCCAGCAGCTCCCGACAGGGGTTATCCTACGAGCAGTACTTC	CASSSRQGLSYEQYF
TRBD1	-	19	TRBV4-2	TRBJ2-6	TGTGCCAGCAGCAGCCAGGGGGCCGGAATGAGCTCTGGGGCCAACGTCCTGACTTTC	CASSSQGAGMSSGANVLTF
-	-	15	TRBV21-1	TRBJ2-7	TGTGCCAGCAGCATTGTAACTAGGGTCGATCGCGAGCAGTACTTC	CASSIVTRVDREQYF
TRBD2	-	15	TRBV11-2	TRBJ2-7	TGTGCCAGCAGCTTAGGTTTTCGGGGGGTCCACGAGCAGTACTTC	CASSLGFRGVHEQYF
-	-	11	TRBV19	TRBJ1-1	TGTGCCAGTAAAAGAAACACTGAAGCTTTCTTT	CASKRNTEAFF
-	-	15	TRBV9	TRBJ1-6	TGTGCCAGCAGCGCCAGGACATCGTATAATTCACCCCTCCACTTT	CASSARTSYNSPLHF
-	-	19	TRBV6-1	TRBJ2-6	TGTGCCAGCAGTGTAGGTGGACCCTTCGAAATCTCTGGGGCCAACGTCCTGACTTTC	CASSVGGPFEISGANVLTF
TRBD2	-	17	TRBV29-1	TRBJ2-1	TGCAGCGTTGAATTATACTCGACTAGCACGACCTACAATGAGCAGTTCTTC	CSVELYSTSTTYNEQFF
TRBD1	-	14	TRBV30	TRBJ2-3	TGTGCCTGGAGTCCGAATAGACAGGGTCTGACGCAGTATTTT	CAWSPNRQGLTQYF
TRBD2	-	17	TRBV18	TRBJ2-7	TGTGCCAGCTCACCCGACAGGTCCCTAGCGGGAGGGTACGAGCAGTACTTC	CASSPDRSLAGGYEQYF
-	-	13	TRBV2	TRBJ1-1	TGTGCCAGCAGGTGGACGGCGAACACTGAAGCTTTCTTT	CASRWTANTEAFF
-	-	13	TRBV7-6	TRBJ2-2	TGTGCCAGCAGCCCGACTAGTACCGGGGAGCTGTTTTTT	CASSPTSTGELFF
-	-	17	TRBV5-6	TRBJ1-1	TGTGCCAGCAGCGTGGGACACAGGTTCCTCATGAACACTGAAGCTTTCTTT	CASSVGHRFLMNTEAFF
-	-	15	TRBV18	TRBJ2-5	TGTGCCAGCTCACCACCGGTAGCGCTCCAAGAGACCCAGTACTTC	CASSPPVALQETQYF
-	-	16	TRBV9	TRBJ2-1	TGTGCCAGCAGCGTAGGGGGCGTGGAGGCCTACAATGAGCAGTTCTTC	CASSVGGVEAYNEQFF
TRBD2	-	14	TRBV18	TRBJ2-2	TGTGCCAGCTCACCCACGACTAGCGGCGGGGAGCTGTTTTTT	CASSPTTSGGELFF
-	-	15	TRBV5-1	TRBJ2-5	TGCGCCAGCAGCGTCGCCGGACAAACCCAAGAGACCCAGTACTTC	CASSVAGQTQETQYF
TRBD1	-	14	TRBV3-1/TRBV3-2	TRBJ1-2	TGTGCCAGCAGCCTTGGGACAGGGAGTGGCGGCTACACCTTC	CASSLGTGSGGYTF
-	-	13	TRBV29-1	TRBJ1-1	TGCAGCGTTGTCGGCAGGGGCGACACTGAAGCTTTCTTT	CSVVGRGDTEAFF
-	-	11	TRBV6-5	TRBJ1-1	TGTGCCATCCAGGGTTGGACTGAAGCTTTCTTT	CAIQGWTEAFF
-	-	15	TRBV18	TRBJ1-4	TGTGCCAGCTCACCGGGGCAGGGATCAAATGAAAAACTGTTTTTT	CASSPGQGSNEKLFF